This record covers a single TCR beta chain. The antigen is not known. These data are taken from a study of T cells after yellow fever vaccination. TCRdb reanalysed the 5' RACE reads using MiXCR and keeps one entry per CDR3 protein. This table has 200,000 to 250,000 distinct CDR3 sequences, less than 9% appearing once. General study points: Abundant contaminating clonotypes from the bulk population could appear in FACS-sorted repertoires.

V shed 4 bases, J shed 1 base, and the junction held 7 bases outside the gene matches. CDR1 and CDR2 (germline): SGHKS, YYEKEE (reference sequence). The CDR3 covers 15 residues. V gene TRBV5-5 combines with J gene TRBJ2-7; 8 bases map to TRBD1. The sequence derives from a man aged 25-40 years who received the YFV17D yellow fever vaccine. The sequencing here drew on CD4+ T cells sorted from PBMCs, taken 15 days after the yellow fever booster vaccination. In DNA, the CDR3 is TGTGCCAGCAGCCCGCAGGGGGCTTCATCCTACGAGCAGTACTTC. This sequence encodes CASSPQGASSYEQYF. The full variable domain, rest sourced from reference TRBV5-5 and TRBJ2-7, is DAGVTQSPTHLIKTRGQQVTLRCSPISGHKSVSWYQQVLGQGPQFIFQYYEKEERGRGNFPDRFSARQFPNYSSELNVNALLLGDSALYLCASSPQGASSYEQYFGPGTRLTVT.